This T cell receptor (beta chain) was sequenced for a study of blood T cell repertoires in COVID-19. Only in-frame clones appear in the TCRdb table, and some are missing; sequencing was by immunoSEQ multiplex PCR. The sample records roughly 350,000 clones, under 95% being singletons. Trimming cost V 5 bases and J 5 bases; bases outside gene matches: 13. Looked up from germline, CDR1 is SGHAT and CDR2 is FQNNGV. The CDR3 spans 16 residues. V usage is TRBV11-2 and J usage is TRBJ2-5; 8 positions agree with TRBD2. The receptor comes from a young woman who had recovered from COVID-19. The sample taken for sequencing was peripheral blood. This chain's CDR3 is CASSLQTSTSAETQYF. The CDR3, as DNA: TGTGCCAGCAGCCTACAGACGTCGACTAGCGCGGAGACCCAGTACTTC.